The 13 T cell receptor beta chains given below trace back to one sample, sequenced in a study of beta chain features in type 1 diabetes. Whole-study results and caveats: TCRB CDR3s were moderately but significantly shorter in Type 1 diabetes patients in all four CD4+ subsets.

No cognate antigen is known for these TCRs. Expressed TCRB transcripts were sequenced, since all the RNA that had been isolated was reverse transcribed. TCRdb's table, derived via immunoSEQ multiplex PCR, lists solely in-frame clones and lacks some. In the table there are roughly 290,000 clones, over 12% of which are singletons. Material for sequencing was naive CD4+ T cells from blood. These receptors all come from a man aged 18 to 30 with type 1 diabetes.

V is TRBV14 and J is TRBJ1-6; no clear D. The CDR3 is 15 residues long. Germline CDR1 is SGHDN and CDR2 is FVKESK. V shed 2 bases and J shed 5 bases, with 10 bases lying between them. CDR3 nucleotide sequence: TGTGCCAGCAGCCAAACGCAGGAGGATAATTCACCCCTCCACTTT. Its translation: CASSQTQEDNSPLHF.

This clone was recorded a few times. The chain links TRBV29-1 to TRBJ2-7; maybe TRBD1 (5 bases). Per the germline V gene, CDR1 is SQVTM and CDR2 is ANQGSEA. This CDR3 has 13 residues. V lost 4 bases, J lost 0 bases, and 10 bases lay in between. The chain's CDR3 is CSVVSRVSYEQYF. The CDR3 DNA sequence: TGCAGCGTTGTAAGCAGGGTCTCCTACGAGCAGTACTTC.

Only a few counts were recorded for this clone. The chain combines TRBV5-1 with TRBJ1-1, with D tentatively TRBD1 (5 bases). The CDR3 has 14 residues. V lost 6 bases and J 7 bases, leaving 19 bases between the germline ends. Germline values: CDR1 SGHRS, CDR2 YFSETQ. The CDR3 reads CASIPGPEEGEAFF. The CDR3 DNA follows: TGCGCCAGCATTCCGGGGCCCGAGGAGGGTGAAGCTTTCTTT.

In this sample, this clone turned up a few times. The chain recombines TRBV6-6 with TRBJ2-1; 9 nucleotides align to TRBD1. This CDR3 region has 14 residues. Trimming took 6 bases from V and 9 from J; bases not matched to a gene: 9. Germline values: CDR1 MNHNY, CDR2 SVGAGI (reference sequence). CDR3 sequence (DNA): TGTGCCAGCAGGCGGGGACAGGGAAGGGGTGAGCAGTTCTTC. The encoded protein is CASRRGQGRGEQFF.

In DNA, the CDR3 is TGTGCCAGCAGTTACATTACAGGGACCTACGAGCAGTACTTC. Protein sequence: CASSYITGTYEQYF. The chain is built from TRBV6-5 and TRBJ2-7, with D perhaps matching TRBD1 (6 bases). V was pared by 2 bases and J by 2 bases, with 10 bases between. The CDR3 has 14 residues. Germline CDR1 reads MNHEY; CDR2 reads SVGAGI.

The CDR3 bases are TGCGCCAGCAGCTTGGGTGGAGTAGAAGCTTTCTTT. It codes for CASSLGGVEAFF. V usage is TRBV5-1 and J usage is TRBJ1-1; no definite D call. Trimming pared 0 bases from V and 8 bases from J, leaving 8 bases between. CDR1 and CDR2 from the germline V gene are SGHRS and YFSETQ. The CDR3 runs to 12 residues.

This clone appeared a few times. The chain employs TRBV9 and TRBJ2-3; 9 positions match TRBD2. Germline lookup yields CDR1 SGDLS and CDR2 YYNGEE. Trimming cost V 2 bases and J 1 base; bases outside gene matches: 5. This CDR3 contains 16 residues. CDR3 sequence: CASSVSLAGGTDTQYF. In nucleotides, the CDR3 is TGTGCCAGCAGCGTTTCGTTAGCGGGAGGCACAGATACGCAGTATTTT.

V gene TRBV15 combines with J gene TRBJ2-1; D unclear. Trimming removed 0 bases from V and 9 bases from J, with 12 bases in between. The germline V gene has CDR1 LNHNV and CDR2 YYDKDF (reference sequence). The CDR3 is 14 amino acids. For the CDR3, the DNA is TGTGCCACCAGCAGAGAACCAGAGCGAGGTGAGCAGTTCTTC. Its translation: CATSREPERGEQFF.

J is TRBJ2-7 and V is TRBV7-8; possible D gene TRBD1, 5 bases. The CDR3 spans 14 residues. V lost 5 bases, J lost 2 bases, and 13 bases lay in between. Per the germline V gene, CDR1 is SGHVS and CDR2 is FQNEAQ. The CDR3 reads CASSPGKPAYEQYF. The DNA for the CDR3 is TGTGCCAGCAGCCCAGGGAAACCCGCCTACGAGCAGTACTTC.

In regard to this clone: The junction departs from germline at one end; a sequencing error may be responsible. This sequence joins TRBV2 and TRBJ1-5; the match to TRBD1 covers 7 bases. The V gene's germline CDR1 is SNHLY and CDR2 FYNNEI. The CDR3 spans 14 residues. The CDR3: CASREDVKAGGQHF. CDR3 DNA sequence: TGTGCCAGCAGAGAAGACGTCAAAGCAGGGGGACAGCATTTT.

This clone showed up just a few times. The chain recombines TRBV20-1 with TRBJ2-7; D gene uncertain. Germline V gives CDR1 DFQATT, CDR2 SNEGSKA (reference sequence). This CDR3 spans 11 amino acids. V dropped 0 bases and J dropped 7 bases, with 7 bases sitting between them. CDR3 protein: CSAREGEEQYF. The CDR3 DNA reads TGCAGTGCTAGAGAGGGCGAAGAGCAGTACTTC.

This chain joins TRBV4-2 and TRBJ2-5; the match to TRBD2 covers 12 bases. V lost 3 bases and J lost 9; bases outside the gene matches: 14. Germline CDR1 LGHNA, CDR2 YNFKEQ. The CDR3 is 17 residues long. In DNA form, the CDR3 reads TGTGCCAGCAGCCACACAGGGACTAGCGGGTCCCCAGCGCCCCAGTACTTC. This translates into CASSHTGTSGSPAPQYF.

This clone showed up just a few times. V gene TRBV4-2 combines with J gene TRBJ2-7, with TRBD2 matching 14 bases. CDR1 is LGHNA, CDR2 YNFKEQ, per germline. The CDR3 is made up of 18 amino acids. Trimming at V came to 1 base and at J to 6 bases, leaving 11 bases not matched to a gene. The CDR3 region is CASSQGSGTSGSRGEQYF. In DNA form, the CDR3 reads TGTGCCAGCAGCCAAGGCTCCGGGACTAGCGGGAGTCGTGGCGAGCAGTACTTC.